These 20 T cell receptor beta chains were all obtained from the same sample, sequenced in a study of OX40 agonist ivuxolimab in advanced cancers. Using immunoSEQ multiplex PCR, the repertoire was profiled, and TCRdb retains in-frame clones only, with some absent. Of tens of thousands of clones detected, around 84% appear once; the ten largest clones hold around 7.5%. Specimen: CD4+ or CD8+ T cells sorted from blood, collected in a trial of the OX40 agonist ivuxolimab. These receptors originate from an adult with an advanced solid tumor such as melanoma, head and neck, liver or kidney cancer.

The chain employs TRBV19 and TRBJ2-7, with a tentative D call TRBD1 (6 bases). Looked up from germline, CDR1 is LNHDA and CDR2 is SQIVND (reference sequence). This CDR3 contains 12 residues. Trimming pared 6 bases from V and 4 bases from J, leaving 10 bases between. CDR3 region: CASRGRGYEQYF. For the CDR3, the DNA is TGTGCCAGTAGAGGCAGGGGTTACGAGCAGTACTTC.

CDR3 protein: CASSIGIGGASNQPQHF. In DNA, the CDR3 is TGTGCCAGTAGTATCGGTATTGGGGGTGCGAGCAATCAGCCCCAGCATTTT. The rearrangement uses TRBV19 and TRBJ1-5, with D maybe TRBD1 (5 bases). The germline CDR1 and CDR2 sequences are LNHDA and SQIVND (reference sequence). V lost 3 bases, J lost 1 base, and 16 bases lay in between. The CDR3 runs to 17 residues.

This chain joins TRBV30 and TRBJ2-5; 8 bases line up with TRBD2. The trim removed 3 bases at V and 6 bases at J, leaving 12 bases unmatched. CDR3 length equals 15 residues. Germline V CDR1 and CDR2: GTSNPN, SVGIG (reference sequence). The DNA of the CDR3 is TGTGCCTGGAGCTACGGGGGGGGAGGAGGACAGACCCAGTACTTC. It codes for CAWSYGGGGGQTQYF.

The V call is TRBV5-4, the J call TRBJ1-1; D is perhaps TRBD1 (6 bases). Germline assignment: CDR1 SGHNT and CDR2 YYREEE (reference sequence). V was cut by 0 bases and J by 2 bases, with 20 bases left in between. CDR3 length: 18 residues. CDR3 protein: CASSLGSTGRGKNTEAFF. The DNA of the CDR3 is TGTGCCAGCAGCTTGGGATCTACAGGGAGAGGGAAAAACACTGAAGCTTTCTTT.

The chain recombines TRBV6-5 with TRBJ1-2; a possible D gene is TRBD1 (6 bases). Between the trimmed V and J ends, which lost 2 bases and 4 bases, there was a span of 14 bases. This CDR3 spans 15 amino acids. CDR1 MNHEY and CDR2 SVGAGI come from the germline V gene. The CDR3 reads CASSYTLGGAYGYTF. CDR3 nucleotides: TGTGCCAGCAGTTACACCCTGGGGGGCGCCTATGGCTACACCTTC.

The rearrangement joins TRBV7-2 to TRBJ2-1; possible D gene TRBD1, 5 bases. The CDR3 spans 14 residues. V lost 0 bases and J lost 4, with 7 bases in between. Germline-derived CDR1 and CDR2 are SGHTA and FQGNSA. The CDR3 protein is CASSLATAYNEQFF. The CDR3 DNA is TGTGCCAGCAGCTTAGCGACAGCATACAATGAGCAGTTCTTC. Full variable domain (rest looked up from reference TRBV7-2 and TRBJ2-1): GAGVSQSPSNKVTEKGKDVELRCDPISGHTALYWYRQSLGQGLEFLIYFQGNSAPDKSGLPSDRFSAERTGGSVSTLTIQRTQQEDSAVYLCASSLATAYNEQFFGPGTRLTVL.

The chain recombines TRBV5-8 with TRBJ1-2, with D possibly TRBD1 on 6 matching bases. V lost 3 bases and J lost 4, with 13 bases in between. This CDR3 is 14 amino acids long. Germline V gene sequence: CDR1 SGHTS, CDR2 YDEGEE. The CDR3 loop reads CASSWSGGSYGYTF. The CDR3 coding sequence is TGTGCCAGCAGCTGGTCCGGGGGCAGCTATGGCTACACCTTC.

The chain uses TRBV11-2 and TRBJ1-1; maybe TRBD1 (5 bases). CDR1 is SGHAT, CDR2 FQNNGV, per germline. V lost 3 bases, J lost 3 bases, and 8 bases lay in between. The CDR3 covers 13 residues. The CDR3 region is CASSFTGHTEAFF. The CDR3 DNA follows: TGTGCCAGCAGCTTCACAGGTCACACTGAAGCTTTCTTT.

The chain uses TRBV2 and TRBJ1-6, with D perhaps matching TRBD1 (5 bases). Germline V CDR1 and CDR2: SNHLY, FYNNEI. CDR3 length: 11 residues. V lost 4 bases and J lost 10, with 5 bases in between. The CDR3 DNA is TGTGCCAGCAGTGGGGGGTCACCCCTCCACTTT. Protein product: CASSGGSPLHF.

The V and J genes are TRBV14 and TRBJ2-5, with TRBD2 matching 15 bases. The CDR3 length is 17 residues. With 1 base clipped from V and 5 bases from J, the junction kept 5 bases outside the gene matches. Germline assignment: CDR1 SGHDN and CDR2 FVKESK. CDR3 nucleotide sequence: TGTGCCAGCAGCCAAGCCTACGGGACTAGCGGGAGGGAGACCCAGTACTTC. Amino acids: CASSQAYGTSGRETQYF.

The rearrangement joins TRBV7-2 to TRBJ2-5; D is unresolved. The CDR3 contains 13 residues. Germline CDR1 reads SGHTA; CDR2 reads FQGNSA. The V end was cut by 3 bases, the J end by 5 bases, with 10 bases between. The CDR3 reads CASSFTVGETQYF. The DNA for the CDR3 is TGTGCCAGCAGCTTTACGGTGGGGGAGACCCAGTACTTC.

A single count supports this clone. The chain couples TRBV6-4 to TRBJ2-5; maybe TRBD1 (6 bases). CDR1 is MRHNA, CDR2 SNTAGT, per germline. The CDR3 is made up of 13 amino acids. Trimming took off 5 bases at V and 5 bases at J, with 12 bases between the two ends. DNA for the CDR3: TGTGCCAGCAGTCGACAGGCTGGGGAGACCCAGTACTTC. Translated, it gives CASSRQAGETQYF.

V gene TRBV11-2 combines with J gene TRBJ2-5, with 8 bases matching TRBD2. V was pared by 5 bases and J by 5 bases, with 10 bases of the junction left unmatched. Germline values: CDR1 SGHAT, CDR2 FQNNGV. The CDR3 spans 15 residues. The CDR3 loop reads CASSVSGALGETQYF. The CDR3 DNA reads TGTGCCAGCAGCGTTAGCGGGGCCCTAGGGGAGACCCAGTACTTC.

The chain is built from TRBV14 and TRBJ2-3; no definite D call. The CDR3 is made up of 14 amino acids. V lost 3 bases, J lost 0 bases, and 7 bases lay in between. Germline loops: CDR1 SGHDN, CDR2 FVKESK. The CDR3 coding sequence is TGTGCCAGCAGCCAGTTCACTAGCACAGATACGCAGTATTTT. As protein: CASSQFTSTDTQYF.

The J gene is TRBJ1-2, the V gene TRBV27; D gene ambiguous. In germline, CDR1 is MNHEY, CDR2 SMNVEV (reference sequence). The CDR3 contains 15 residues. Trimming pared 4 bases from V and 2 bases from J, leaving 14 bases between. The CDR3 loop reads CASSSRTAGNYGYTF. The CDR3, as DNA: TGTGCCAGCAGTTCCCGGACGGCGGGGAACTATGGCTACACCTTC.

This chain uses TRBV25-1 with TRBJ2-5, with 8 bases matching TRBD1. Per the germline V gene, CDR1 is MGHDK and CDR2 is SYGVNS. After removal of 3 bases from V and 5 bases from J, the junction contained 11 bases not matched to a gene. CDR3 length: 16 residues. CDR3 bases: TGTGCCAGCAGTGATCTATTGACAGGGGCGAGGGAGACCCAGTACTTC. Its protein product is CASSDLLTGARETQYF.

CDR3 in amino acids: CASSLYAPSNTEAFF. The CDR3 nucleotides are TGCGCCAGCAGCTTGTATGCCCCTTCGAACACTGAAGCTTTCTTT. The V and J genes are TRBV5-1 and TRBJ1-1; D not resolved. The CDR3 contains 15 residues. V lost 1 base, J lost 1 base, and 11 bases lay in between. Germline V CDR1 and CDR2: SGHRS, YFSETQ.

The CDR3 DNA reads as TGTGCCAGCAGCGTTACAGGAAATTCACCCCTCCACTTT. This gives the protein CASSVTGNSPLHF. V is TRBV9 and J is TRBJ1-6, with a possible D match to TRBD1 (5 bases). This CDR3 spans 13 amino acids. Germline assignment: CDR1 SGDLS and CDR2 YYNGEE. Deletions cut 2 bases from V and 7 bases from J, with 7 bases between.

The genes are TRBV30 and TRBJ2-6; D is perhaps TRBD2 (5 bases). This CDR3 has 15 amino acids. The germline gives CDR1 GTSNPN, CDR2 SVGIG (reference sequence). Trimming took off 2 bases at V and 0 bases at J, with 8 bases between the two ends. CDR3 in DNA: TGTGCCTGGAGTCGGGAAAGCTCTGGGGCCAACGTCCTGACTTTC. It encodes CAWSRESSGANVLTF.

The gene calls are TRBV30 and TRBJ1-5; D is possibly TRBD1 (6 bases). Deletions cut 3 bases from V and 6 bases from J, with 15 bases between. From germline, CDR1 is GTSNPN and CDR2 SVGIG (reference sequence). CDR3 length equals 14 residues. The CDR3: CAWSKGRGGQPQHF. CDR3 DNA sequence: TGTGCCTGGAGCAAAGGCAGGGGTGGTCAGCCCCAGCATTTT.